This T cell receptor (beta chain) was documented in a study of blood T cells in healthy people across ages. This clonotype is a singleton in its sample. Antigen unknown. The junction differs from germline at one of its ends, possibly a read error. The sample providers were healthy Caucasian people from Russia, aged roughly 6 to 95. Isolation recovered at least 6 million PBMCs from every sample. Study-wide results and limits: Donor CMV status was unknown, possibly confounding expanded clonotype changes.

A J-beta primer mix and a sample-barcoded 5' primer were used in a second PCR of roughly 7 to 12 cycles. Via MiXCR, TCRdb re-called the 5' RACE reads, giving one row per CDR3 protein. Among around 900,000 distinct CDR3 sequences listed, more than 25% were seen once. The CDR3 extends over 13 amino acids. Germline loops: CDR1 SGHRS, CDR2 YFSETQ. Sequences were obtained from blood. This TCR was recovered from a woman of 80 years or more in good health. V and J are TRBV5-1 and TRBJ2-2; TRBD2 is a possible D gene (6 bases). The chain's CDR3 is CSSSLGGTGELFF. In DNA form, the CDR3 reads TGCTCCAGCAGCTTGGGAGGCACCGGGGAGCTGTTTTTT.